This T cell receptor (beta chain) was obtained from a study of blood T cell repertoires in COVID-19. Study-wide background: The United States, Italy and Spain provided the acute and convalescent COVID-19 samples. Sources were T cells, B-cell-depleted T cells, or PBMCs; the material itself was cDNA or gDNA.

In the original processing: The assay estimated nucleated cells by amplifying reference gene primers. Clones were sequenced by immunoSEQ multiplex PCR, and TCRdb holds only the in-frame ones, with some missing. V, J and clone size were drawn from that table, and D and trimming were deduced from the DNA. The sample carries around 87,000 clones, roughly 90% recorded once. This receptor was identified in a human donor with active COVID-19. The donor label of this sample is uncertain. Material for sequencing was peripheral blood.

The CDR3 nucleotides are TGTGCCATCAGTGGGGGGGGCAGACTACCCGACGAGCAGTACTTC. It codes for CAISGGGRLPDEQYF. J is TRBJ2-7 and V is TRBV10-3, with a possible D match to TRBD2 (7 bases). The CDR3 extends over 15 amino acids. Germline lookup yields CDR1 ENHRY and CDR2 SYGVKD. Trimming took off 4 bases at V and 5 bases at J, with 18 bases between the two ends.